This TCR beta chain was found in a study of early T cells in non-severe SARS-CoV-2 infection. Study-level background: Sequencing targeted bulk RNA from unsorted whole blood, leaving chains unpaired.

The study, taken as a whole, reports: In VDJdb matching, anti-spike CD8 responses were favored while private and CD4 specificities went missing.

Each single cDNA molecule received a unique molecular identifier. TCRdb passed the 5' RACE reads through MiXCR, listing each CDR3 protein once. The table has more than 90,000 distinct CDR3 sequences, roughly 9.6% seen once. This clonotype has a count of ten or more. Its antigen is undetermined. Germline CDR1 and CDR2: SGHDN and FVKESK. The length of the CDR3 is 16 residues. Trimming took 3 bases from V and 7 from J, leaving 16 bases between them. This TCR derives from an adult who was a healthcare worker with PCR-confirmed SARS-CoV-2 infection or an uninfected control (not recorded which). The chain has TRBV14 and TRBJ1-6, with a possible D match to TRBD1 (5 bases). The sample was whole blood. CDR3 protein: CASSHRDRGRNSPLHF. DNA of the CDR3: TGTGCCAGCAGCCACCGGGACCGAGGCCGGAATTCACCCCTCCACTTT.